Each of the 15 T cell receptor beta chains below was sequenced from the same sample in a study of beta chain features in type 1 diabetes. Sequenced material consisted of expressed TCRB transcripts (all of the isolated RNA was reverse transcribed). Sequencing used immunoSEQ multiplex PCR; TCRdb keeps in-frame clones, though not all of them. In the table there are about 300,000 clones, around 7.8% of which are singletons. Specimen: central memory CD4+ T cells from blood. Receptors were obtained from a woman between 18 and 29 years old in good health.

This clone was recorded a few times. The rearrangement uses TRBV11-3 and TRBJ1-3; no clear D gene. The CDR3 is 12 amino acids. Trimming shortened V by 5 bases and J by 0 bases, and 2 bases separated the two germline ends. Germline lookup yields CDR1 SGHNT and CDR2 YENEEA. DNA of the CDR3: TGTGCCAGCAGCGTCTCTGGAAACACCATATATTTT. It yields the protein CASSVSGNTIYF.

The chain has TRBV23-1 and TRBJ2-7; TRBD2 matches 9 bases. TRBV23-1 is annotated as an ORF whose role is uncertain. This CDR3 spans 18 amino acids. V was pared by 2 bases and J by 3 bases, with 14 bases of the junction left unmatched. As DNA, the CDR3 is TGCGCCAGCAGTCAACGACTAGGATGTCGGACTAGCGTCTACGAGCAGTACTTC. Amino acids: CASSQRLGCRTSVYEQYF.

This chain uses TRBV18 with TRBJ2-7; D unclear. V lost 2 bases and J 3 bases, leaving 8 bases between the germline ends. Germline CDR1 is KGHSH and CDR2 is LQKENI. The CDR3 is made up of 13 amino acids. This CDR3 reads CASSPRSDYEQYF. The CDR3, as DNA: TGTGCCAGCTCACCAAGATCGGACTACGAGCAGTACTTC. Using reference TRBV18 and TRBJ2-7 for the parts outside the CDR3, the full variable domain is NAGVMQNPRHLVRRRGQEARLRCSPMKGHSHVYWYRQLPEEGLKFMVYLQKENIIDESGMPKERFSAEFPKEGPSILRIQQVVRGDSAAYFCASSPRSDYEQYFGPGTRLTVT.

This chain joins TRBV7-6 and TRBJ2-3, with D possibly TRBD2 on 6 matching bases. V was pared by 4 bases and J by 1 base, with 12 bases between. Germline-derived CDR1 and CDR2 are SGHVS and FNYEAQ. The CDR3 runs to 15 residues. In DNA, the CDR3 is TGTGCCAGCAGCTCTAAAGCGGGTCGCACAGATACGCAGTATTTT. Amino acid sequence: CASSSKAGRTDTQYF.

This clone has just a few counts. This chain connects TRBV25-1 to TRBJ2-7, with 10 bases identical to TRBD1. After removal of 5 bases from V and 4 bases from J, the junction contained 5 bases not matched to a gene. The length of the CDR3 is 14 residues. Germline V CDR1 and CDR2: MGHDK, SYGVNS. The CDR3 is CASSPRTGGYEQYF. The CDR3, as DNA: TGTGCCAGCAGTCCACGGACAGGGGGGTACGAGCAGTACTTC.

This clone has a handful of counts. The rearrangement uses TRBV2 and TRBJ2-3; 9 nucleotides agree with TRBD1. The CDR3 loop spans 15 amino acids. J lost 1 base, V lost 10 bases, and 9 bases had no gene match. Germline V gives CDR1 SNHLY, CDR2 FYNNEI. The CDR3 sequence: CATGKRTGGTDTQYF. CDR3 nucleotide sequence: TGTGCCACCGGGAAAAGGACAGGGGGCACAGATACGCAGTATTTT. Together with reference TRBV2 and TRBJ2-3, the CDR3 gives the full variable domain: EPEVTQTPSHQVTQMGQEVILRCVPISNHLYFYWYRQILGQKVEFLVSFYNNEISEKSEIFDDQFSVERPDGSNFTLKIRSTKLEDSAMYFCATGKRTGGTDTQYFGPGTRLTVL.

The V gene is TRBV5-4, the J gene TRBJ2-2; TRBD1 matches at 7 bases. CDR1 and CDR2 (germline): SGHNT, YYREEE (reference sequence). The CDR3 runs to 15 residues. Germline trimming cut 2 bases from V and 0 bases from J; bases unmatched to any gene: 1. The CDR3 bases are TGTGCCAGCAGCTTAGACAGGGCGAACACCGGGGAGCTGTTTTTT. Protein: CASSLDRANTGELFF.

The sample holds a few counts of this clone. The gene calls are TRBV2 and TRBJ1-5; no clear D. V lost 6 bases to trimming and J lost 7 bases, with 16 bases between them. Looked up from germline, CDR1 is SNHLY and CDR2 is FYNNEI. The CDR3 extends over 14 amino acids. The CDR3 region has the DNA TGTGCCAGCAGCCGGGCCCCAAAAGGACAGCCCCAGCATTTT. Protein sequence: CASSRAPKGQPQHF.

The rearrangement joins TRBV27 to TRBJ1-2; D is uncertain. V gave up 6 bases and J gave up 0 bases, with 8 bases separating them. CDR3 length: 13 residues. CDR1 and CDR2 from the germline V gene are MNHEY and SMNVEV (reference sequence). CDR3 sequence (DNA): TGTGCCAGCAGGGCCACAGCTAACTATGGCTACACCTTC. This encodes CASRATANYGYTF.

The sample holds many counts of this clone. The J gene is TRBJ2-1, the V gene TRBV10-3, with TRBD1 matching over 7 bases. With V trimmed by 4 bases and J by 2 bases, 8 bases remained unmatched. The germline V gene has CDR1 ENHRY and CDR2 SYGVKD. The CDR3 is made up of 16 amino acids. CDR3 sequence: CAISGQGSSAYNEQFF. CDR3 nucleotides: TGTGCCATCAGTGGACAGGGTTCCTCGGCCTACAATGAGCAGTTCTTC.

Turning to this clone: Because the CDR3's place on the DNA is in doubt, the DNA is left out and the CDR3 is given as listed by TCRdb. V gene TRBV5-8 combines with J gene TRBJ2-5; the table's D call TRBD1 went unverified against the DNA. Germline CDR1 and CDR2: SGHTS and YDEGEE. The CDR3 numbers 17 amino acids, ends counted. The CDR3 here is CASSLLRAGTGQETQYF.

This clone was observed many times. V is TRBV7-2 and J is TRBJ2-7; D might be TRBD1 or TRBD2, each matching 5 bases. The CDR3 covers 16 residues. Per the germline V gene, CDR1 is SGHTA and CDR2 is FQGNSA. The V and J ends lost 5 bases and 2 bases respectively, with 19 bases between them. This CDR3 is CASSPEGRVRAYEQYF. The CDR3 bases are TGTGCCAGCAGCCCCGAGGGCAGGGTTCGGGCCTACGAGCAGTACTTC. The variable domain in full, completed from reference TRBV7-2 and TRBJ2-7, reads GAGVSQSPSNKVTEKGKDVELRCDPISGHTALYWYRQSLGQGLEFLIYFQGNSAPDKSGLPSDRFSAERTGGSVSTLTIQRTQQEDSAVYLCASSPEGRVRAYEQYFGPGTRLTVT.

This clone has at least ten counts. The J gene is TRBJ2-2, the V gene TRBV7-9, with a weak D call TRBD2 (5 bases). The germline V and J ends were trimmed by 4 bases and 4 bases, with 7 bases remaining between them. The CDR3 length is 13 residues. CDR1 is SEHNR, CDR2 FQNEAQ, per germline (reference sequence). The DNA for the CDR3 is TGTGCCAGCAGCTCGGGAAGCACCGGGGAGCTGTTTTTT. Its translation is CASSSGSTGELFF.

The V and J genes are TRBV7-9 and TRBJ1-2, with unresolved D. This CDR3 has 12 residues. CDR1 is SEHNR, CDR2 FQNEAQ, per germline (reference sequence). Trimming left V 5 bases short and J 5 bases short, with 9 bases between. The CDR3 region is CASSPRPYGYTF. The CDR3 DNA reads TGTGCCAGCAGCCCTAGACCGTATGGCTACACCTTC.

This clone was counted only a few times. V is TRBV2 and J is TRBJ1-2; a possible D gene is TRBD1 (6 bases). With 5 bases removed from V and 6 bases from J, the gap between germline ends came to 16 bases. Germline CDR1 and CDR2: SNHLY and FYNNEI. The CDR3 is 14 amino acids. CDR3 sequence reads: CASSKGHSGDGYTF. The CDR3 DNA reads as TGTGCCAGCAGTAAGGGACACTCGGGTGATGGCTACACCTTC.